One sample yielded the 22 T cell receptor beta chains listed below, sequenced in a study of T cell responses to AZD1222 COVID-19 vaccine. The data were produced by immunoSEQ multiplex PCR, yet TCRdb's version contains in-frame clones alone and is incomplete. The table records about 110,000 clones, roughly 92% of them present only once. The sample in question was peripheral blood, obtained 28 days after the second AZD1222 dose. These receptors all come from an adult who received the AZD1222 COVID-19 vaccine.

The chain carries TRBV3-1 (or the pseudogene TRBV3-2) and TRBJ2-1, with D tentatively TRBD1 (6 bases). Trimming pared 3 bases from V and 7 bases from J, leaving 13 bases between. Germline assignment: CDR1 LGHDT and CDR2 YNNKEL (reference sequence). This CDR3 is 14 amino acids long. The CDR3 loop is CASSQGLTGNEQFF. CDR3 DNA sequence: TGTGCCAGCAGCCAGGGTCTGACAGGTAATGAGCAGTTCTTC.

CDR3 sequence: CASSPAGRGGRETQYF. CDR3 DNA: TGTGCCAGCAGCCCCGCCGGGAGGGGGGGCAGGGAGACCCAGTACTTC. The chain is built from TRBV3-1 (or the pseudogene TRBV3-2) and TRBJ2-5; TRBD2 aligns across 8 bases. Unmatched junction bases numbered 12, after V lost 4 bases and J lost 5 bases. Germline CDR1 LGHDT, CDR2 YNNKEL (reference sequence). The CDR3 loop spans 16 amino acids.

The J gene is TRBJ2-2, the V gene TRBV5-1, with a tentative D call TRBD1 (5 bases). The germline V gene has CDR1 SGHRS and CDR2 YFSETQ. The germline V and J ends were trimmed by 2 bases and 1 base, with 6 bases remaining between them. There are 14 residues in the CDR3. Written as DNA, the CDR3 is TGCGCCAGCAGCTTTACAGGGAACACCGGGGAGCTGTTTTTT. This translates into CASSFTGNTGELFF.

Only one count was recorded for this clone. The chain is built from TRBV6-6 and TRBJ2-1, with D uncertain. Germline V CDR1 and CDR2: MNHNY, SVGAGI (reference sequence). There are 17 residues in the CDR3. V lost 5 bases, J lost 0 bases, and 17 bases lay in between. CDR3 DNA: TGTGCCAGCAGTCGGCGGAGCCGTTTTAGCTCCTACAATGAGCAGTTCTTC. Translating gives CASSRRSRFSSYNEQFF.

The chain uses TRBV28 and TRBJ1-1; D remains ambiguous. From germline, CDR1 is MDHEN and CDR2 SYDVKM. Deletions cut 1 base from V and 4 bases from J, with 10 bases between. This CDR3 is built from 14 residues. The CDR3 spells CASSLSGIRTEAFF. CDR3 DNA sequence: TGTGCCAGCAGTTTATCCGGGATACGCACTGAAGCTTTCTTT.

CDR3 in amino acids: CASRQKETQYF. CDR3 sequence (DNA): TGTGCCAGCCGGCAGAAAGAGACCCAGTACTTC. V gene TRBV3-1 (or the pseudogene TRBV3-2) combines with J gene TRBJ2-5, with D unclear. Germline V gives CDR1 LGHDT, CDR2 YNNKEL (reference sequence). This CDR3 is built from 11 residues. Trimming took 8 bases from V and 3 from J, leaving 7 bases between them.

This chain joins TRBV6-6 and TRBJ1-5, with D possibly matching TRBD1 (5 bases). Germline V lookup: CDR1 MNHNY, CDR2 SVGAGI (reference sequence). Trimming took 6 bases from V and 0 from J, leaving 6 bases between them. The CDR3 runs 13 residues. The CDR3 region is CASSQGSNQPQHF. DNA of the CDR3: TGTGCCAGCAGCCAGGGTAGCAATCAGCCCCAGCATTTT.

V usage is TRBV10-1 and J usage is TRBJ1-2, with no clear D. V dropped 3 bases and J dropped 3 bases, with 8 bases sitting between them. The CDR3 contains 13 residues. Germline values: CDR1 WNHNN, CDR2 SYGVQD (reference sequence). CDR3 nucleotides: TGCGCCAGCAGTGAAATTAGAGACTATGGCTACACCTTC. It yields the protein CASSEIRDYGYTF.

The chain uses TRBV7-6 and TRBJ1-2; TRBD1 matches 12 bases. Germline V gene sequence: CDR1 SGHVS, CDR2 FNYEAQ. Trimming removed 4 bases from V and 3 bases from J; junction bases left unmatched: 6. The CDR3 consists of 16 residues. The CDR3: CASSSGTGGSHYGYTF. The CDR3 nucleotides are TGTGCCAGCAGCTCCGGGACAGGGGGCTCGCACTATGGCTACACCTTC.

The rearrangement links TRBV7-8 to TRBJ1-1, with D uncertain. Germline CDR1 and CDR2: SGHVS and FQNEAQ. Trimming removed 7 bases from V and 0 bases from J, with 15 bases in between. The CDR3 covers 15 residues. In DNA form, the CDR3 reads TGTGCCAGCACCCGGGGTGTGGAGTTGAACACTGAAGCTTTCTTT. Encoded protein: CASTRGVELNTEAFF.

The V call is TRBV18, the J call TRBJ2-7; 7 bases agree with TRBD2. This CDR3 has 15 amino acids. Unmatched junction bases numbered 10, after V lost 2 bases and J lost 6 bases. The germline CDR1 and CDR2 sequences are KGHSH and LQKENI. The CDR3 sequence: CASSPFASGSLEQYF. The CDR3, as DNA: TGTGCCAGCTCACCATTCGCTAGCGGTTCCCTCGAGCAGTACTTC.

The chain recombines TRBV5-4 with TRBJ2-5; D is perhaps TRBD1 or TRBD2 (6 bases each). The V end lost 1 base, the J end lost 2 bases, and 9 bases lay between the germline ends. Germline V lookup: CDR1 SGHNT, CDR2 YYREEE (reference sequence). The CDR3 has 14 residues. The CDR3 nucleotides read TGTGCCAGCAGCTTGCGGGGGCCTCAAGAGACCCAGTACTTC. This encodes CASSLRGPQETQYF.

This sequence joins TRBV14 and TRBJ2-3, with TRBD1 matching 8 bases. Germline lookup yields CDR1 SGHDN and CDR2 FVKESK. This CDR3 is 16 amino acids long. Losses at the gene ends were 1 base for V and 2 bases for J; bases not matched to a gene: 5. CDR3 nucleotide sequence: TGTGCCAGCAGCCAAGTAGGACAGGGATTCACAGATACGCAGTATTTT. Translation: CASSQVGQGFTDTQYF.

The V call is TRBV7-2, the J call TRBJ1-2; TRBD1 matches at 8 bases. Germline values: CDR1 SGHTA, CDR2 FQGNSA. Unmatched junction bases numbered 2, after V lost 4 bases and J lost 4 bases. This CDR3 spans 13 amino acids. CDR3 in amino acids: CASSYGQGYGYTF. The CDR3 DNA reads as TGTGCCAGCAGCTATGGACAGGGCTATGGCTACACCTTC.

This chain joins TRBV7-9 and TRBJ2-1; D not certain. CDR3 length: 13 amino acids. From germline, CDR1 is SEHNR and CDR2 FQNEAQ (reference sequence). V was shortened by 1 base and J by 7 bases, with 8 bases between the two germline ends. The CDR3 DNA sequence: TGTGCCAGCAGCTTAGGGCTGATTAATGAGCAGTTCTTC. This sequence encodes CASSLGLINEQFF.

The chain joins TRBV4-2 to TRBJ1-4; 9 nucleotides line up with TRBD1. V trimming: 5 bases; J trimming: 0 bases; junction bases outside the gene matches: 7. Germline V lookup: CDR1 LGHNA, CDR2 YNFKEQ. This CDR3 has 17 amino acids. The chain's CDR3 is CASSAPDRGSTNEKLFF. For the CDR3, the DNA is TGTGCCAGCAGCGCCCCGGACAGGGGTTCAACTAATGAAAAACTGTTTTTT.

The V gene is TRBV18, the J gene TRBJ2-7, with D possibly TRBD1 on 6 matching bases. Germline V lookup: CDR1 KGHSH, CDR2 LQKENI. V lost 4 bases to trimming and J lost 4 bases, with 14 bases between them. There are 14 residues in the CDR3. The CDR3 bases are TGTGCCAGCTCACGATCCAGGGGTCCTTACGAGCAGTACTTC. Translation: CASSRSRGPYEQYF.

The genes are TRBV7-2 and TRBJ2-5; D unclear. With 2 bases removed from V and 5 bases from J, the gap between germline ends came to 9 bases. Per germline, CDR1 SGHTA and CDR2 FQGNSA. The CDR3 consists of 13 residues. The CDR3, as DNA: TGTGCCAGCAGCTTAAACAAACGGGAGACCCAGTACTTC. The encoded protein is CASSLNKRETQYF.

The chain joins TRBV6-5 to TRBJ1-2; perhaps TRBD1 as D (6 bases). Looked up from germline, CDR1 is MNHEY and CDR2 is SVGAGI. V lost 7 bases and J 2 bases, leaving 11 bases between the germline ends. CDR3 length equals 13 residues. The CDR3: CASTEGGNYGYTF. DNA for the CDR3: TGTGCCAGCACCGAAGGGGGGAACTATGGCTACACCTTC.

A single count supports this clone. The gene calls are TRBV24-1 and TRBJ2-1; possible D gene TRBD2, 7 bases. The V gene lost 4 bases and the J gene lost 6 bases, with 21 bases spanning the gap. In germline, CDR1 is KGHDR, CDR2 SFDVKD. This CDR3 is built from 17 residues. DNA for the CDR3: TGTGCCACCAGTGACAGGCCTGACGGGGGGCACCGCAATGAGCAGTTCTTC. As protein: CATSDRPDGGHRNEQFF.

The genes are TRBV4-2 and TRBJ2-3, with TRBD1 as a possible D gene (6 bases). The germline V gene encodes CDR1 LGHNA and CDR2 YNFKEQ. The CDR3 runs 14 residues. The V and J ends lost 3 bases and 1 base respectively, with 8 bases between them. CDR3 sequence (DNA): TGTGCCAGCAGCCAGGACAGACGCACAGATACGCAGTATTTT. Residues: CASSQDRRTDTQYF.

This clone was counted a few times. For the CDR3, the DNA is TGTGCCAGCAGTTGGGGAATGGGAACCTACGAGCAGTACTTC. Protein: CASSWGMGTYEQYF. This chain connects TRBV28 to TRBJ2-7, with D hard to call. V was clipped by 4 bases and J by 2 bases, with 12 bases between them. The CDR3 loop spans 14 amino acids. CDR1 and CDR2 from the germline V gene are MDHEN and SYDVKM.